This TCR beta chain originates from a study of identical twins. Findings and limits, study-wide: Models underestimated out-of-frame TCR alpha sharing in monozygotic twins. Cross-sectional statistical analysis, not tracking of the same donors, underpinned the conclusions. Beta clonotypes that were abundant in cord blood contained fewer insertions, a pattern absent from memory repertoires.

TCRdb independently ran MiXCR on the 5' RACE reads; one entry per CDR3 protein. Here the sample spans some 1,600,000 distinct CDR3 sequences, more than 30% being singletons. This clonotype was counted a few times. Antigen unknown. CDR1 SNHLY and CDR2 FYNNEI come from the germline V gene. The CDR3 is 15 residues long. The ends were cut back, 7 bases at V and 0 bases at J, with 14 bases in the middle. Healthy Caucasians supplied all donations. The receptor was derived from a newborn girl in good health. This chain links TRBV2 with TRBJ2-3, with TRBD2 as a possible D gene (7 bases). Material for sequencing was cord blood. Here the CDR3 reads CASNLRGASTDTQYF. The CDR3 nucleotides are TGTGCCAGCAATTTACGGGGGGCAAGCACAGATACGCAGTATTTT. The variable domain in full, completed from reference TRBV2 and TRBJ2-3, reads EPEVTQTPSHQVTQMGQEVILRCVPISNHLYFYWYRQILGQKVEFLVSFYNNEISEKSEIFDDQFSVERPDGSNFTLKIRSTKLEDSAMYFCASNLRGASTDTQYFGPGTRLTVL.